What follows are 13 T cell receptor beta chains derived from one specimen sequenced in a study of T cell responses to AZD1222 COVID-19 vaccine. Libraries were prepared by immunoSEQ multiplex PCR; TCRdb keeps only in-frame clonotypes and omits some of them. The table shows under 150,000 clones, with about 92% occurring only once. This sample comprised peripheral blood, obtained on day 0 of AZD1222 vaccination. These receptors were obtained from an adult in good health.

The chain is built from TRBV7-9 and TRBJ1-1, with unresolved D. Germline CDR1 is SEHNR and CDR2 is FQNEAQ (reference sequence). The length of the CDR3 is 13 residues. With 0 bases removed from V and 4 bases from J, the gap between germline ends came to 6 bases. DNA for the CDR3: TGTGCCAGCAGCTTAGCTAGCACCACTGAAGCTTTCTTT. This gives the protein CASSLASTTEAFF. The full variable domain, its missing parts supplied by reference TRBV7-9 and TRBJ1-1, is DTGVSQNPRHKITKRGQNVTFRCDPISEHNRLYWYRQTLGQGPEFLTYFQNEAQLEKSRLLSDRFSAERPKGSFSTLEIQRTEQGDSAMYLCASSLASTTEAFFGQGTRLTVV.

The chain carries TRBV2 and TRBJ1-5; tentative D call: TRBD1 (5 bases). Trimming removed 7 bases at V and 7 bases at J, with 14 bases between. CDR1 and CDR2 from the germline V gene are SNHLY and FYNNEI. This CDR3 comprises 13 residues. The CDR3, as DNA: TGTGCCAGCATCTCAGAAAGGGGACAGCCCCAGCATTTT. This sequence encodes CASISERGQPQHF.

The chain couples TRBV29-1 to TRBJ1-2; TRBD1 is a possible D gene (5 bases). Deletions cut 0 bases from V and 8 bases from J, with 16 bases between. This CDR3 spans 14 amino acids. Germline V gene data show CDR1 as SQVTM and CDR2 as ANQGSEA. The CDR3 loop reads CSVEDATAEVGYTF. The DNA of the CDR3 is TGCAGCGTTGAAGATGCGACAGCCGAAGTAGGCTACACCTTC.

This rearrangement joins TRBV11-2 to TRBJ1-5; D gene unclear. The CDR3 runs to 15 residues. Trimming shortened V by 0 bases and J by 4 bases, and 10 bases separated the two germline ends. The germline V gene has CDR1 SGHAT and CDR2 FQNNGV. CDR3 sequence (DNA): TGTGCCAGCAGCTTAGATGAGGCCGGGAATCAGCCCCAGCATTTT. Protein sequence: CASSLDEAGNQPQHF.

The chain has TRBV4-2 and TRBJ2-7, with 11 positions matching TRBD2. Germline assignment: CDR1 LGHNA and CDR2 YNFKEQ. After removal of 0 bases from V and 2 bases from J, the junction contained 9 bases not matched to a gene. The CDR3 has 18 amino acids. CDR3: CASSQDLPGLADPYEQYF. The CDR3 DNA follows: TGTGCCAGCAGCCAAGATCTTCCGGGACTAGCGGACCCCTACGAGCAGTACTTC.

The chain employs TRBV5-4 and TRBJ2-1, with a possible D match to TRBD2 (5 bases). The ends were cut back, 1 base at V and 1 base at J, with 9 bases in the middle. The CDR3 covers 15 residues. Germline CDR1 and CDR2: SGHNT and YYREEE (reference sequence). CDR3 coding DNA: TGTGCCAGCAGCTTGATGGCGGGTTCCTACAATGAGCAGTTCTTC. The encoded protein is CASSLMAGSYNEQFF. The entire variable domain, with the rest obtained from reference TRBV5-4 and TRBJ2-1, is as follows: ETGVTQSPTHLIKTRGQQVTLRCSSQSGHNTVSWYQQALGQGPQFIFQYYREEENGRGNFPPRFSGLQFPNYSSELNVNALELDDSALYLCASSLMAGSYNEQFFGPGTRLTVL.

The chain carries TRBV5-4 and TRBJ1-2; D unresolved. CDR1 and CDR2 (germline): SGHNT, YYREEE (reference sequence). This CDR3 region has 16 residues. V dropped 0 bases and J dropped 2 bases, with 14 bases sitting between them. The CDR3 DNA reads as TGTGCCAGCAGCTTGGATGGGCACGGGAGGAACTATGGCTACACCTTC. It encodes CASSLDGHGRNYGYTF. Full variable domain (missing parts from reference TRBV5-4 and TRBJ1-2): ETGVTQSPTHLIKTRGQQVTLRCSSQSGHNTVSWYQQALGQGPQFIFQYYREEENGRGNFPPRFSGLQFPNYSSELNVNALELDDSALYLCASSLDGHGRNYGYTFGSGTRLTVV.

V usage is TRBV9 and J usage is TRBJ1-3, with TRBD1 as a possible D gene (5 bases). Trimming shortened V by 0 bases and J by 2 bases, and 6 bases separated the two germline ends. CDR1 is SGDLS and CDR2 is YYNGEE in the germline V gene. The CDR3 has 14 amino acids. CDR3 sequence reads: CASSVVGAGNTIYF. Here the CDR3 DNA reads TGTGCCAGCAGCGTAGTAGGGGCTGGAAACACCATATATTTT.

The chain recombines TRBV7-3 with TRBJ2-7, with TRBD1 matching 7 bases. Trimming removed 3 bases from V and 0 bases from J; junction bases left unmatched: 11. The CDR3 loop spans 17 amino acids. CDR1 is SGHTA and CDR2 is FQGTGA in the germline V gene. DNA of the CDR3: TGTGCCAGCAGCTTGGGGTCAGGGGGTACGAGCTCCTACGAGCAGTACTTC. It is translated as CASSLGSGGTSSYEQYF.

The J gene is TRBJ2-7, the V gene TRBV11-2; 8 bases line up with TRBD1. Germline V gives CDR1 SGHAT, CDR2 FQNNGV. V shed 8 bases, J shed 0 bases, and the junction held 6 bases outside the gene matches. This CDR3 has 14 amino acids. The CDR3 DNA is TGTGCCAGCGGGACCGGGACAGGCTCCTACGAGCAGTACTTC. Protein sequence: CASGTGTGSYEQYF.

This clone was counted once. Its ends do not fully match the called genes, so a read error is possible. The chain links TRBV7-9 to TRBJ1-2; D is ambiguous. CDR1 is SEHNR, CDR2 FQNEAQ, per germline (reference sequence). The CDR3 has 16 residues. CDR3 amino acids: CASSRPGGSTNSGYTF. CDR3 DNA: TGTGCCAGCAGCCGGCCAGGCGGTTCAACTAACTCTGGCTACACCTTC.

This clone appeared a few times. The V gene is TRBV28, the J gene TRBJ1-5; the D is unclear. V was cut by 9 bases and J by 0 bases, with 12 bases left in between. The CDR3 is 14 residues long. The germline gives CDR1 MDHEN, CDR2 SYDVKM. The DNA for the CDR3 is TGTGCCAGTTCCCGGGTCTATAGCAATCAGCCCCAGCATTTT. Its protein product is CASSRVYSNQPQHF.

The gene calls are TRBV12-3 or TRBV12-4 and TRBJ1-2; D remains unclear. This CDR3 has 13 residues. Trimming took 6 bases from V and 7 from J, leaving 15 bases between them. The CDR3 loop is CASSSDGERGYTF. The CDR3 bases are TGTGCCAGCAGCTCCGACGGGGAGCGTGGCTACACCTTC.